Each of the 19 T cell receptor beta chains below was sequenced from the same sample in a study of metastatic and nonmetastatic thyroid tumors. Via MiXCR, TCRdb re-called the PCR reads. The sample lists about 92,000 clones; under 15% were seen once. Patients had received no treatment of any kind before thyroid surgery. The specimen was blood. The receptor set was obtained from a female donor with papillary thyroid cancer or a benign thyroid nodule (not recorded which). Some clones in this sample may be carry-over from other donors' samples.

A few counts support this clone. A much larger clonotype is one base distant, so this may be a read error. This chain connects TRBV6-1 to TRBJ2-3; 10 bases line up with TRBD1. The CDR3 has 15 amino acids. Trimming cost V 3 bases and J 11 bases; bases outside gene matches: 11. Germline assignment: CDR1 MNHNS and CDR2 SASEGT. CDR3 bases: TGTGCCAGCAGTGATTCCGGGACAGGGGAGAATAGGCAGTATTTT. It is translated as CASSDSGTGENRQYF.

This chain joins TRBV7-8 and TRBJ2-3, with D possibly being TRBD2 (6 bases). This CDR3 region has 14 residues. The ends were cut back, 4 bases at V and 3 bases at J, with 11 bases in the middle. The germline CDR1 and CDR2 sequences are SGHVS and FQNEAQ. The DNA for the CDR3 is TGTGCCAGCAGCTCGACTAGTTCTACAGATACGCAGTATTTT. The encoded protein is CASSSTSSTDTQYF. Full variable domain (missing parts from reference TRBV7-8 and TRBJ2-3): GAGVSQSPRYKVAKRGQDVALRCDPISGHVSLFWYQQALGQGPEFLTYFQNEAQLDKSGLPSDRFFAERPEGSVSTLKIQRTQQEDSAVYLCASSSTSSTDTQYFGPGTRLTVL.

The sample holds many counts of this clone. V usage is TRBV2 and J usage is TRBJ1-4, with D possibly TRBD1 on 6 matching bases. Trimming shortened V by 6 bases and J by 5 bases, and 13 bases separated the two germline ends. Germline values: CDR1 SNHLY, CDR2 FYNNEI. The CDR3 runs to 14 residues. CDR3: CASRRTAENEKLFF. Written as DNA, the CDR3 is TGTGCCAGCAGGAGGACAGCCGAGAATGAAAAACTGTTTTTT.

The sample holds many counts of this clone. The same CDR3 arises from other DNA sequences in this sample as well. The chain employs TRBV19 and TRBJ2-2, with D hard to call. Trimming took 3 bases from V and 5 from J, leaving 4 bases between them. CDR3 size: 12 residues. Germline CDR1 LNHDA, CDR2 SQIVND (reference sequence). The CDR3: CASSMGTGELFF. CDR3 sequence (DNA): TGTGCCAGTAGTATGGGAACCGGGGAGCTGTTTTTT.

This clone was found many times. J is TRBJ1-2 and V is TRBV24-1; TRBD1 is a possible D gene (5 bases). The CDR3 sequence is 13 residues long. Trimming shortened V by 5 bases and J by 6 bases, and 12 bases separated the two germline ends. The germline V gene has CDR1 KGHDR and CDR2 SFDVKD. The CDR3, as DNA: TGTGCCACCAGTGCGGGGCAAAGAGATGGCTACACCTTC. It encodes CATSAGQRDGYTF.

This clone appeared many times. The chain carries TRBV27 and TRBJ2-2; tentatively, D is TRBD1 (5 bases). Germline CDR1 and CDR2: MNHEY and SMNVEV (reference sequence). The length of the CDR3 is 14 residues. V was shortened by 6 bases and J by 0 bases, with 8 bases between the two germline ends. Here the CDR3 reads CASRRTTNTGELFF. The CDR3 DNA sequence: TGTGCCAGCAGGCGGACAACGAACACCGGGGAGCTGTTTTTT.

This clone was recorded a few times. Just one base apart from a much larger clone, this may be a read error. The chain links TRBV11-2 to TRBJ2-1; TRBD2 agrees at 13 bases. V lost 7 bases, J lost 9 bases, and 9 bases stayed unmatched. The germline CDR1 and CDR2 sequences are SGHAT and FQNNGV. CDR3 size: 15 residues. The CDR3 region is CASIPTSGGAGEQFF. The CDR3 nucleotides read TGTGCCAGCATCCCTACTAGCGGGGGGGCCGGTGAGCAGTTCTTC.

This clone has a count of ten or more. V is TRBV5-1 and J is TRBJ2-1; D possibly corresponds to TRBD2 (5 bases). V shed 2 bases and J shed 5 bases, with 11 bases lying between them. CDR3 length: 14 residues. Germline loops: CDR1 SGHRS, CDR2 YFSETQ. In DNA form, the CDR3 reads TGCGCCAGCAGCTTCCGAAGCGGCCACAATGAGCAGTTCTTC. Translating gives CASSFRSGHNEQFF.

The genes are TRBV20-1 and TRBJ1-2; tentatively, D is TRBD1 (5 bases). Germline loops: CDR1 DFQATT, CDR2 SNEGSKA (reference sequence). The CDR3 extends over 13 amino acids. The V and J ends lost 1 base and 3 bases respectively, with 9 bases between them. CDR3 loop: CSARAGEDYGYTF. For the CDR3, the DNA is TGCAGTGCTAGAGCGGGGGAGGACTATGGCTACACCTTC.

The chain couples TRBV7-2 to TRBJ2-3; tentatively, D is TRBD2 (6 bases). The germline V gene has CDR1 SGHTA and CDR2 FQGNSA. This CDR3 spans 15 amino acids. With 0 bases removed from V and 0 bases from J, the gap between germline ends came to 7 bases. The CDR3 region is CASSLAGGSTDTQYF. CDR3 coding DNA: TGTGCCAGCAGCTTAGCGGGGGGTAGCACAGATACGCAGTATTTT.

As to this clone: A clone one base away is much larger, so this may be a read error. This chain connects TRBV5-6 to TRBJ1-5, with a possible D match to TRBD1 (5 bases). The CDR3 runs 14 residues. In germline, CDR1 is SGHDT, CDR2 YYEEEE. The CDR3 here is CASSLAGGNQTQHF. In nucleotides, the CDR3 is TGTGCCAGCAGCTTGGCCGGGGGAAATCAGACCCAGCATTTT.

This clone showed up many times. The chain uses TRBV11-2 and TRBJ2-2, with TRBD2 identical over 13 bases. This CDR3 region has 19 residues. V trimming: 0 bases; J trimming: 2 bases; junction bases outside the gene matches: 6. Germline-derived CDR1 and CDR2 are SGHAT and FQNNGV. The CDR3 coding sequence is TGTGCCAGCAGCTTAGAATGGACTAGCGGGGGTTATAACACCGGGGAGCTGTTTTTT. This translates into CASSLEWTSGGYNTGELFF.

This clone was seen many times. The chain carries TRBV5-1 and TRBJ1-2; D not resolved. The V end lost 3 bases, the J end lost 0 bases, and 18 bases lay between the germline ends. From germline, CDR1 is SGHRS and CDR2 YFSETQ. CDR3 length: 17 amino acids. The CDR3 spells CASSSTKGRGTNYGYTF. As DNA, the CDR3 is TGCGCCAGCAGCTCTACCAAGGGTCGGGGAACTAACTATGGCTACACCTTC.

Turning to this clone: A single base separates this from a much larger clone, so it may be a read error. The V call is TRBV9, the J call TRBJ1-2, with 10 positions matching TRBD1. V shed 4 bases and J 5 bases; nucleotides not matched to a gene: 5. This CDR3 spans 14 amino acids. Germline loops: CDR1 SGDLS, CDR2 YYNGEE. The CDR3 is CASSIGGQGYGYTF. The CDR3 DNA sequence: TGTGCCAGCAGCATAGGGGGACAGGGGTATGGCTACACCTTC. Supplemented by reference TRBV9 and TRBJ1-2, the full variable domain reads DSGVTQTPKHLITATGQRVTLRCSPRSGDLSVYWYQQSLDQGLQFLIQYYNGEERAKGNILERFSAQQFPDLHSELNLSSLELGDSALYFCASSIGGQGYGYTFGSGTRLTVV.

At least ten counts were recorded for this clone. CDR3 bases: TGTGCCAGCAGTGGGGACGGGGAGGTATGGAGCAATCAGCCCCAGCATTTT. Amino acid sequence: CASSGDGEVWSNQPQHF. The chain recombines TRBV2 with TRBJ1-5; weak D call: TRBD1 (5 bases). The CDR3 is 17 amino acids. CDR1 and CDR2 from the germline V gene are SNHLY and FYNNEI. Trimming took off 4 bases at V and 1 base at J, with 17 bases between the two ends.

By share of the sample, this clone is medium-sized. The chain combines TRBV19 with TRBJ1-2; 8 bases are a match to TRBD1. The CDR3 has 13 amino acids. Trimming removed 5 bases from V and 6 bases from J; junction bases left unmatched: 5. Germline V gene sequence: CDR1 LNHDA, CDR2 SQIVND (reference sequence). The CDR3 coding sequence is TGTGCCAGTAGTCCCCGACAGGGGCATGGCTACACCTTC. It yields the protein CASSPRQGHGYTF.

The chain joins TRBV30 to TRBJ1-1, with 7 bases identical to TRBD1. The germline V gene has CDR1 GTSNPN and CDR2 SVGIG (reference sequence). This CDR3 has 16 residues. J lost 3 bases, V lost 2 bases, and 12 bases had no gene match. The CDR3 region is CAWSPPGGAGYTEAFF. The CDR3 DNA is TGTGCCTGGAGTCCCCCAGGGGGGGCTGGGTACACTGAAGCTTTCTTT. Full variable domain (rest looked up from reference TRBV30 and TRBJ1-1): SQTIHQWPATLVQPVGSPLSLECTVEGTSNPNLYWYRQAAGRGLQLLFYSVGIGQISSEVPQNLSASRPQDRQFILSSKKLLLSDSGFYLCAWSPPGGAGYTEAFFGQGTRLTVV.

This clone has ten or more counts. The CDR3 nucleotides read TGTGCCAGCAGCCCCTGGGAGGGGCAATACGAGCAGTACTTC. It translates to CASSPWEGQYEQYF. This chain joins TRBV2 and TRBJ2-7; 7 bases map to TRBD2. V was pared by 6 bases and J by 4 bases, with 9 bases of the junction left unmatched. CDR1 SNHLY and CDR2 FYNNEI come from the germline V gene. The CDR3 is made up of 14 amino acids.

Notes on this clone: With a much larger clone just one base away, this may be a read error. The gene calls are TRBV9 and TRBJ1-1, with D uncertain. Trimming left V 4 bases short and J 4 bases short, with 14 bases between. The CDR3 consists of 14 residues. Per germline, CDR1 SGDLS and CDR2 YYNGEE. The CDR3 DNA sequence: TGTGCCAGCAGCTTAGGCCGGGATAGCACTGAAGCTTTCTTT. Protein sequence: CASSLGRDSTEAFF.